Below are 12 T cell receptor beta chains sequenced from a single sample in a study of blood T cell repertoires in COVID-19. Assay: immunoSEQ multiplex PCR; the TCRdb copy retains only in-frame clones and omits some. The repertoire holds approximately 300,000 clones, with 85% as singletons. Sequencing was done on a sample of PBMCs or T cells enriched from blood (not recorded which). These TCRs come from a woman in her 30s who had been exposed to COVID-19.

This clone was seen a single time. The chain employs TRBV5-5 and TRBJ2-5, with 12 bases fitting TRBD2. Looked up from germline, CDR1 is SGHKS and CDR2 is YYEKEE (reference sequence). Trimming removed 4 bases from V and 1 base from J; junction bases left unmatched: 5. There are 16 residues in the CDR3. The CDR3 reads CASSMRTSGTQETQYF. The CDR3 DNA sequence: TGTGCCAGCAGCATGAGGACTAGCGGGACCCAAGAGACCCAGTACTTC.

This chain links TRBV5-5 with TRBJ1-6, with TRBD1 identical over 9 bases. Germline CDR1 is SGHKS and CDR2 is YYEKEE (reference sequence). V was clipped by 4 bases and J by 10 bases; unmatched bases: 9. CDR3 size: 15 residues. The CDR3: CASSKDRGSGSPLHF. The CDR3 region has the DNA TGTGCCAGCAGCAAGGACAGGGGATCTGGCTCACCCCTCCACTTT.

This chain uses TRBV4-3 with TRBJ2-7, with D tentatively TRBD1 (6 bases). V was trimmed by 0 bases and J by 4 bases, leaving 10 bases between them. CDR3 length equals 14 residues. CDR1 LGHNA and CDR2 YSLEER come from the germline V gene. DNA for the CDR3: TGCGCCAGCAGCCAAGATTGGGGGCGGTACGAGCAGTACTTC. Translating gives CASSQDWGRYEQYF.

This chain's CDR3 is CASTWGVYNEQFF. DNA of the CDR3: TGTGCCAGCACCTGGGGGGTCTACAATGAGCAGTTCTTC. The rearrangement links TRBV28 to TRBJ2-1; tentative D call: TRBD2 (6 bases). Germline values: CDR1 MDHEN, CDR2 SYDVKM. V dropped 7 bases and J dropped 3 bases, with 10 bases sitting between them. This CDR3 region has 13 residues.

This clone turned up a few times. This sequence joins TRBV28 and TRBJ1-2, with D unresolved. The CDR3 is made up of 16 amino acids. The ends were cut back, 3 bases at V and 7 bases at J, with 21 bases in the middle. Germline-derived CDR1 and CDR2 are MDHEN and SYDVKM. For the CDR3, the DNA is TGTGCCAGCAGTTTCTCAGGCTTCGGGGTCGCCTCTGGCTACACCTTC. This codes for CASSFSGFGVASGYTF.

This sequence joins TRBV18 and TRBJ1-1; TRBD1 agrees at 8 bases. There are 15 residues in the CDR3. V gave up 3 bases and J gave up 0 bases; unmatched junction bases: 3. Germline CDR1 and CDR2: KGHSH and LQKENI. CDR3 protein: CASSPWDRLNTEAFF. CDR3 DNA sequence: TGTGCCAGCTCACCGTGGGACAGGTTGAACACTGAAGCTTTCTTT.

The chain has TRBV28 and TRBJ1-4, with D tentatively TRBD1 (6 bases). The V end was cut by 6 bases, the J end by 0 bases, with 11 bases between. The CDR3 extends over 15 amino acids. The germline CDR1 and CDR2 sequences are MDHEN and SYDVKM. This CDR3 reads CASRQGVATNEKLFF. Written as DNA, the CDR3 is TGTGCCAGCAGACAGGGCGTTGCAACTAATGAAAAACTGTTTTTT.

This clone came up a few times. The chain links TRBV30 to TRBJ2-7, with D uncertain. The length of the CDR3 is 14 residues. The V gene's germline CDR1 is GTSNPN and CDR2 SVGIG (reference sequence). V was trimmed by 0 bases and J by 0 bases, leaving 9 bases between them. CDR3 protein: CAWSVREASYEQYF. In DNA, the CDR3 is TGTGCCTGGAGTGTACGTGAAGCCTCCTACGAGCAGTACTTC.

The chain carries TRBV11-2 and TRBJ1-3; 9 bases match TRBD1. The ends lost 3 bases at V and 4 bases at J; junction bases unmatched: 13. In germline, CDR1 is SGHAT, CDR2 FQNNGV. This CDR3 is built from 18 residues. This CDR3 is CASSFQHQNRGRGNTIYF. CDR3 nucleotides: TGTGCCAGCAGCTTCCAACATCAAAACAGGGGGCGAGGAAACACCATATATTTT.

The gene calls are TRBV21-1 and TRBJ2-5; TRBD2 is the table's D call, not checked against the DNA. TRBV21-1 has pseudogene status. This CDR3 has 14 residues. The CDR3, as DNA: TGTGCCAGCAGCCCTCCGAAGGGAGAAGAGACCCAGTACTTC. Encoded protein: CASSPPKGEETQYF.

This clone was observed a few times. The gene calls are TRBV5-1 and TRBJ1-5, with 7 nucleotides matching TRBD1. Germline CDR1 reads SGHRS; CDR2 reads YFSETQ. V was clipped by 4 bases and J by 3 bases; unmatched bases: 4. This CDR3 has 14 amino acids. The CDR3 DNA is TGCGCCAGCAGCACGGGACAGATCAATCAGCCCCAGCATTTT. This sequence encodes CASSTGQINQPQHF.

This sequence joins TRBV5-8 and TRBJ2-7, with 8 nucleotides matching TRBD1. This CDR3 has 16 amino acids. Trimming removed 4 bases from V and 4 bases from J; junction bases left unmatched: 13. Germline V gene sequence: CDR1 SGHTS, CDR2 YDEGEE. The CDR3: CASSKPGTGEEYEQYF. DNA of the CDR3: TGTGCCAGCAGCAAGCCCGGGACAGGAGAAGAGTACGAGCAGTACTTC.